This T cell receptor beta chain was captured in a study of T cell clonality in common variable immunodeficiency. TCRdb's copy holds only in-frame clones and misses some; the assay was immunoSEQ multiplex PCR. The sample shows some 52,000 clones, none of them appearing just once. The germline CDR1 and CDR2 sequences are GTSNPN and SVGIG (reference sequence). The CDR3 runs to 16 residues. V was pared by 0 bases and J by 2 bases, with 9 bases of the junction left unmatched. This clone was found a few times. The missing CDR3 end, 3 residues past where the read stops, is filled in from the germline J gene.

The chain joins TRBV30 to TRBJ1-1; TRBD1 agrees at 7 bases. Sequenced input: peripheral blood mononuclear cells. This sequence was found in a person aged 18 to 70 in good health. CDR3 sequence reads: CAWSVPATGLNTEAFF. The part of the CDR3 DNA that was read is TGTGCCTGGAGTGTACCGGCGACAGGGTTAAACACTGAA.